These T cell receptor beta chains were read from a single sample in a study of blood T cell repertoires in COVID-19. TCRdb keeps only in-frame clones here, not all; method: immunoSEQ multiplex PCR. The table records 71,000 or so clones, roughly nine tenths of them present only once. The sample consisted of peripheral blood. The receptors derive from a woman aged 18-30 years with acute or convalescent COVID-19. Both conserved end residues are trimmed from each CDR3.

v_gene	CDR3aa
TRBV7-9	ASSYPDRGNTEAF
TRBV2	ASSLAGSAYEQY
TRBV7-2	ASSLSFSGTSDNEQF
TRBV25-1	ASRTSGMGDTQY
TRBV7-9	ASSLAEGNTIY
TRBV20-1	SAPRTGNDA
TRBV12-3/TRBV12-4	ATKAGGQETQY
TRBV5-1	ASSWDRPPYEQY
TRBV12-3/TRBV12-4	ASRWSGGELF
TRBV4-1	ASSHPSEGGGNYGYT
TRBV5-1	ASSRLGVQGAVRELNTEAF
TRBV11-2	ASSPWAVTGELF
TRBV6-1	ASSEWGGGYSNQPQH
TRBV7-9	ASSFSESHYGYT
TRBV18	ASSPRPGESYNEQF
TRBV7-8	ASSQKEGKKANEKLF
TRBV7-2	ASSLVTGRSEKLF
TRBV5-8	ASSFLLRVNTDTQY
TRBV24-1	ATSDPIGQDNEQF
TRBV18	ASSPTGPPEAF
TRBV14	ASSQEGQGAAALPQH
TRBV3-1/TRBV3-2	ASSKPGLAKNEQF
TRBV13	ASSQGYNEQF
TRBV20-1	SASTAGGVFGNEQF
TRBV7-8	ASSLGGGLTEAF
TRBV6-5	ASSIAGGHEQY
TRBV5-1	ASSLEAGGHEQY
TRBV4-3	ASSHRDRGYGYT
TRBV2	ASVDTPGLAG
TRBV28	ASSLWNRVDNQPQH
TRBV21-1	AREGGAEQY
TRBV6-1	ASSGRESLTNEKLF
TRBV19	ASSISLNQPQH
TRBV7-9	ASSLDSNYGYT
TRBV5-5	ASSLGAEDQPQH
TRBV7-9	ASSPGGAAEAF
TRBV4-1	ASSQEVAGGYNEQF
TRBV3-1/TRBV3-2	ASSQTIRQGETQY
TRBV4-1	ASSQTGGDNEAF
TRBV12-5	ASGEVTGGNTGELF
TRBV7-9	ASSLDRENSPLH
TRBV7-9	ASSFWDRGVLEEKLF
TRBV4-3	ASSQDWTTGSDTQY
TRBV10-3	AISDRTGTPLHYGYT
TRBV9	ASSPGSPYNEQF
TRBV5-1	ASSLGVGVAGYT
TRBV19	ASTSGRANQPQH
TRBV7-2	ASSLAVSSSSYNEQF
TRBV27	ASSLWASTEAF
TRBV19	ASSTTGNTEAF
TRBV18	ASSRLPQDRGTYNSPLH
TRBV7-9	ASSLAREGFSYNEQF
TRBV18	ASSILPGLRKETQY
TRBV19	ASSIGQGRRNQPQH
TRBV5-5	ASSPSSGRAYEQY
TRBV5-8	ASSSPDRASQPQH
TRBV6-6	ASSPRVGISGAFGGYT